This TCR beta chain was recorded in a study of cytomegalovirus exposure and HLA in healthy donors. Amplification used 60 Vbeta primers and 13 Jbeta primers. Method: immunoSEQ multiplex PCR; TCRdb's copy keeps in-frame clones and lacks some. The sample has about 100,000 clones; about 74% are singletons. As concerns this clone: Its specificity is unknown.

Study-level results: No immune exposure information besides CMV serostatus was available. The number of N-insertions in an Asian-associated ancestry cluster was reportedly below the roughly 670-donor mean in a later analysis.

Sequenced input: PBMCs. This clonotype was obtained from a woman between 40 and 50 years old in good health and CMV-seropositive.

CDR3 amino acids: CASSQNRDTEAFF. The CDR3 region has the DNA TGTGCCAGCAGCCAGAACAGGGATACTGAAGCTTTCTTT. This chain joins TRBV4-2 and TRBJ1-1; D perhaps matches TRBD1 (6 bases). The CDR3 is 13 amino acids. Germline V gene lookup returns CDR1 LGHNA and CDR2 YNFKEQ. V was trimmed by 3 bases and J by 5 bases, leaving 10 bases between them.